One and the same sample provided the 22 T cell receptor beta chains below, sequenced in a study of blood T cell repertoires in COVID-19. The table came from immunoSEQ multiplex PCR; TCRdb's copy has only in-frame clones and leaves some out. The data contain 90,000 or so clones, 70% to 90% of them singletons. Specimen: peripheral blood. Receptors originate from a human donor in a cohort sampled during active COVID-19.

V gene TRBV18 combines with J gene TRBJ1-2; possible D gene TRBD1, 5 bases. The germline V gene encodes CDR1 KGHSH and CDR2 LQKENI. Trimming took off 0 bases at V and 7 bases at J, with 15 bases between the two ends. This CDR3 is 15 amino acids long. DNA for the CDR3: TGTGCCAGCTCACCACCGGCAGGGCAGGATGCTGGCTACACCTTC. Translation: CASSPPAGQDAGYTF.

The DNA for the CDR3 is TGTGCCAGCAGCTTGGCAGGGGACCAAGAGACCCAGTACTTC. Protein: CASSLAGDQETQYF. The rearrangement links TRBV5-4 to TRBJ2-5, with a tentative D call TRBD1 (6 bases). Germline values: CDR1 SGHNT, CDR2 YYREEE (reference sequence). CDR3 length equals 14 residues. The V and J ends lost 0 bases and 0 bases respectively, with 6 bases between them.

This clone was found a few times. The sample holds other DNA sequences that translate to the same CDR3. The V call is TRBV18, the J call TRBJ2-7, with TRBD1 as a possible D gene (6 bases). Germline V gene sequence: CDR1 KGHSH, CDR2 LQKENI. This CDR3 has 14 residues. Trimming shortened V by 0 bases and J by 3 bases, and 9 bases separated the two germline ends. The CDR3 DNA reads as TGTGCCAGCTCACCACCAGGACAGTACTACGAGCAGTACTTC. It encodes CASSPPGQYYEQYF.

This clone was counted once. The chain couples TRBV9 to TRBJ2-1; possible D gene TRBD1, 6 bases. Germline V lookup: CDR1 SGDLS, CDR2 YYNGEE. The CDR3 runs 15 residues. V lost 0 bases, J lost 3 bases, and 10 bases lay in between. The CDR3 DNA follows: TGTGCCAGCAGCGTAGAAGGGGACAACTACAATGAGCAGTTCTTC. Translating it yields CASSVEGDNYNEQFF.

The V gene is TRBV5-6, the J gene TRBJ1-5, with no clear D. CDR1 SGHDT and CDR2 YYEEEE come from the germline V gene. The CDR3 covers 13 residues. V was cut by 5 bases and J by 0 bases, with 6 bases left in between. The CDR3 DNA is TGTGCCAGCAGTAGCTATAGCAATCAGCCCCAGCATTTT. Translation: CASSSYSNQPQHF.

This clone appeared once. The chain uses TRBV19 and TRBJ1-4; unclear D gene. The CDR3 runs 14 residues. Trimming stripped 6 bases from V and 2 bases from J, with 10 bases between. Per the germline V gene, CDR1 is LNHDA and CDR2 is SQIVND (reference sequence). CDR3: CASRGQRTNEKLFF. In nucleotides, the CDR3 is TGTGCCAGTAGGGGTCAGAGGACTAATGAAAAACTGTTTTTT. Based on the CDR3 plus reference TRBV19 and TRBJ1-4, the full variable domain is DGGITQSPKYLFRKEGQNVTLSCEQNLNHDAMYWYRQDPGQGLRLIYYSQIVNDFQKGDIAEGYSVSREKKESFPLTVTSAQKNPTAFYLCASRGQRTNEKLFFGSGTQLSVL.

The V and J genes are TRBV19 and TRBJ2-3; a weak D match, TRBD1 (6 bases). This CDR3 comprises 15 residues. Germline CDR1 and CDR2: LNHDA and SQIVND (reference sequence). Trimming removed 4 bases at V and 1 base at J, with 12 bases between. As DNA, the CDR3 is TGTGCCAGTAGTAGGCTTAGGACAGGCACAGATACGCAGTATTTT. Its protein product is CASSRLRTGTDTQYF.

The rearrangement joins TRBV4-3 to TRBJ1-6; no clear D gene. Germline V lookup: CDR1 LGHNA, CDR2 YSLEER. The CDR3 runs to 14 residues. The V end lost 0 bases, the J end lost 7 bases, and 7 bases lay between the germline ends. CDR3 nucleotide sequence: TGCGCCAGCAGCCAAGAACTAAGGAATTCACCCCTCCACTTT. Translating gives CASSQELRNSPLHF.

In DNA form, the CDR3 reads TGTGCCAGCAGCTCGCCGGAGGACAGGGTTGGTGAAAAACTGTTTTTT. This sequence encodes CASSSPEDRVGEKLFF. The chain employs TRBV9 and TRBJ1-4, with 8 nucleotides matching TRBD1. The CDR3 runs to 16 residues. Germline V lookup: CDR1 SGDLS, CDR2 YYNGEE. With 4 bases clipped from V and 7 bases from J, the junction kept 12 bases outside the gene matches.

V gene TRBV28 combines with J gene TRBJ1-5; D unresolved. From germline, CDR1 is MDHEN and CDR2 SYDVKM. The CDR3 extends over 17 amino acids. The V end lost 5 bases, the J end lost 1 base, and 18 bases lay between the germline ends. The CDR3: CASSPAGFGLSNQPQHF. In nucleotides, the CDR3 is TGTGCCAGCAGTCCCGCTGGATTCGGGTTAAGCAATCAGCCCCAGCATTTT.

The sample holds a few counts of this clone. The chain joins TRBV5-1 to TRBJ2-7; 12 positions agree with TRBD2. The CDR3 totals 16 residues. Germline V gene sequence: CDR1 SGHRS, CDR2 YFSETQ. Trimming removed 4 bases from V and 6 bases from J; junction bases left unmatched: 11. The CDR3 protein is CASSRLAGEFPTEQYF. In DNA form, the CDR3 reads TGCGCCAGCAGCAGACTAGCGGGAGAGTTCCCTACCGAGCAGTACTTC. Combining the CDR3 with reference TRBV5-1 and TRBJ2-7 gives the whole variable domain KAGVTQTPRYLIKTRGQQVTLSCSPISGHRSVSWYQQTPGQGLQFLFEYFSETQRNKGNFPGRFSGRQFSNSRSEMNVSTLELGDSALYLCASSRLAGEFPTEQYFGPGTRLTVT.

The chain couples TRBV28 to TRBJ2-7, with 8 bases identical to TRBD2. The CDR3 is 16 amino acids. The V gene end was trimmed by 5 bases and the J gene end by 3 bases; junction bases not matched to a gene: 12. Germline values: CDR1 MDHEN, CDR2 SYDVKM. This chain's CDR3 is CASSTGGAGTFYEQYF. CDR3 nucleotides: TGTGCCAGCAGTACGGGGGGGGCAGGGACCTTCTACGAGCAGTACTTC. Variable domain in full (rest from reference TRBV28 and TRBJ2-7): DVKVTQSSRYLVKRTGEKVFLECVQDMDHENMFWYRQDPGLGLRLIYFSYDVKMKEKGDIPEGYSVSREKKERFSLILESASTNQTSMYLCASSTGGAGTFYEQYFGPGTRLTVT.

This rearrangement joins TRBV6-5 to TRBJ2-7; 9 bases fit TRBD1. Germline V lookup: CDR1 MNHEY, CDR2 SVGAGI. With 2 bases clipped from V and 5 bases from J, the junction kept 10 bases outside the gene matches. The CDR3 extends over 16 amino acids. The CDR3: CASSYDRDRVTDEQYF. DNA of the CDR3: TGTGCCAGCAGTTACGACCGGGACAGGGTAACCGACGAGCAGTACTTC.

J is TRBJ2-7 and V is TRBV28, with 8 bases lining up with TRBD2. After removal of 6 bases from V and 3 bases from J, the junction contained 13 bases not matched to a gene. This CDR3 contains 16 residues. Germline V gene lookup returns CDR1 MDHEN and CDR2 SYDVKM. CDR3 nucleotides: TGTGCCAGCAGCTCCTCCGGGACTAGGGGAAGCTACGAGCAGTACTTC. Translated, it gives CASSSSGTRGSYEQYF.

DNA of the CDR3: TGTGCCAGCAGCTTTTCGACTGCCAATGAGCAGTTCTTC. Translating it yields CASSFSTANEQFF. The rearrangement joins TRBV7-3 to TRBJ2-1, with D hard to call. The CDR3 sequence is 13 residues long. V lost 3 bases, J lost 6 bases, and 9 bases lay in between. Germline CDR1 reads SGHTA; CDR2 reads FQGTGA.

V gene TRBV9 combines with J gene TRBJ2-7, with TRBD1 matching 10 bases. The V and J ends lost 4 bases and 2 bases, in that order; junction bases with no gene match: 3. The CDR3 runs 14 residues. CDR1 is SGDLS and CDR2 is YYNGEE in the germline V gene. CDR3 protein: CASSKGQGAYEQYF. CDR3 bases: TGTGCCAGCAGCAAAGGACAGGGGGCCTACGAGCAGTACTTC. The entire variable domain, with the rest obtained from reference TRBV9 and TRBJ2-7, is as follows: DSGVTQTPKHLITATGQRVTLRCSPRSGDLSVYWYQQSLDQGLQFLIQYYNGEERAKGNILERFSAQQFPDLHSELNLSSLELGDSALYFCASSKGQGAYEQYFGPGTRLTVT.

The chain couples TRBV28 to TRBJ2-3, with 8 bases fitting TRBD2. Germline V gene lookup returns CDR1 MDHEN and CDR2 SYDVKM. V lost 6 bases to trimming and J lost 6 bases; unmatched junction nucleotides: 8. This CDR3 is built from 14 residues. The CDR3, as DNA: TGTGCCAGCAGGAAAGCGGGAGCGTACGATACGCAGTATTTT. It specifies CASRKAGAYDTQYF.

The genes are TRBV7-2 and TRBJ2-5, with D maybe TRBD2 (6 bases). V lost 1 base and J lost 2, with 14 bases in between. CDR3 length: 16 amino acids. The germline CDR1 and CDR2 sequences are SGHTA and FQGNSA. CDR3 region: CASSLDGGLGQETQYF. CDR3 bases: TGTGCCAGCAGCTTAGATGGGGGGTTGGGTCAAGAGACCCAGTACTTC.

This clone was counted a single time. The chain joins TRBV2 to TRBJ2-3; D remains unclear. CDR3 length equals 11 residues. V was shortened by 3 bases and J by 5 bases, with 3 bases between the two germline ends. CDR1 SNHLY and CDR2 FYNNEI come from the germline V gene. The CDR3 DNA reads as TGTGCCAGCAGTGATCGAGATACGCAGTATTTT. It encodes CASSDRDTQYF.

The rearrangement uses TRBV5-1 and TRBJ2-2, with D possibly being TRBD2 (7 bases). Trimming left V 0 bases short and J 0 bases short, with 9 bases between. This CDR3 comprises 16 residues. In germline, CDR1 is SGHRS, CDR2 YFSETQ. The CDR3 DNA is TGCGCCAGCAGCTTGGCGGGGGGCCCGAACACCGGGGAGCTGTTTTTT. Protein sequence: CASSLAGGPNTGELFF.

This chain joins TRBV3-1 (or the pseudogene TRBV3-2) and TRBJ2-6; D is ambiguous. Germline assignment: CDR1 LGHDT and CDR2 YNNKEL (reference sequence). The ends were cut back, 1 base at V and 0 bases at J, with 4 bases in the middle. This CDR3 comprises 15 residues. The CDR3 spells CASSQVLSGANVLTF. The CDR3 DNA is TGTGCCAGCAGCCAAGTCCTCTCTGGGGCCAACGTCCTGACTTTC.

This sequence joins TRBV6-5 and TRBJ1-1; TRBD1 matches at 9 bases. This CDR3 region has 16 residues. Germline assignment: CDR1 MNHEY and CDR2 SVGAGI. Trimming cost V 4 bases and J 3 bases; bases outside gene matches: 9. The CDR3 region is CASSWGQGGFDTEAFF. The CDR3 DNA follows: TGTGCCAGCAGTTGGGGACAGGGAGGGTTCGACACTGAAGCTTTCTTT.